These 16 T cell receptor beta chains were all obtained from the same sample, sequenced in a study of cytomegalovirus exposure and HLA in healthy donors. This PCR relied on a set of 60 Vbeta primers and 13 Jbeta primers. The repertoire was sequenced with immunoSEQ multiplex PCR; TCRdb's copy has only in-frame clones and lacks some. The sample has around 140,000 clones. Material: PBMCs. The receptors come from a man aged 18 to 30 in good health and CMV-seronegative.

The DNA for the CDR3 is TGTGCCAGCAGCTGGAATAGCGGGGGGACAGATACGCAGTATTTT. The encoded protein is CASSWNSGGTDTQYF. The rearrangement uses TRBV7-2 and TRBJ2-3; 10 bases fit TRBD2. CDR3 length: 15 amino acids. CDR1 and CDR2 (germline): SGHTA, FQGNSA. V lost 4 bases, J lost 3 bases, and 4 bases stayed unmatched.

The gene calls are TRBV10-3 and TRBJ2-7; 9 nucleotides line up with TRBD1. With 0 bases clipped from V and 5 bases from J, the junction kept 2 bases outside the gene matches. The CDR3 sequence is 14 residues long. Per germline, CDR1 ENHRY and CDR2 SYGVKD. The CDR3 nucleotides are TGTGCCATCAGTGAGTCGGACAGGGGTCACGAGCAGTACTTC. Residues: CAISESDRGHEQYF.

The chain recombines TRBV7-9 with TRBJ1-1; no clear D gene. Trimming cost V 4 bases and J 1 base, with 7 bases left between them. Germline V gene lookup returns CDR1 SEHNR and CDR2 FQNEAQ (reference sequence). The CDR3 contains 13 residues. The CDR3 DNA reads TGTGCCAGCAGCTCCACACAGAACACTGAAGCTTTCTTT. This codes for CASSSTQNTEAFF.

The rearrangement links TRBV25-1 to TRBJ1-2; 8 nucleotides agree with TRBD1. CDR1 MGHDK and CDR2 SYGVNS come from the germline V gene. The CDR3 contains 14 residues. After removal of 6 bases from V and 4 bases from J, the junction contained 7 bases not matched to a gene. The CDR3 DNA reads TGTGCCAGCAGAACGGGACAGGAAACCTATGGCTACACCTTC. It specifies CASRTGQETYGYTF.

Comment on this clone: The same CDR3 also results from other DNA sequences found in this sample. CDR3 in DNA: TGTGCCAGCAGCTTAGGACAGGGGGTGACCGGGGAGCTGTTTTTT. It yields the protein CASSLGQGVTGELFF. The chain has TRBV7-9 and TRBJ2-2, with 9 bases fitting TRBD1. The CDR3 runs 15 residues. With 1 base clipped from V and 5 bases from J, the junction kept 2 bases outside the gene matches. The germline gives CDR1 SEHNR, CDR2 FQNEAQ (reference sequence).

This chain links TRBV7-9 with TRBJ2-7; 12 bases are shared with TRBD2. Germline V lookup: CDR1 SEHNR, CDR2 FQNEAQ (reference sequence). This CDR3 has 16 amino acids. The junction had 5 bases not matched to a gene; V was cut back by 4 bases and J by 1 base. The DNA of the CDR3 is TGTGCCAGCAGCTACGGACTAGCGGGGAGTTCCTACGAGCAGTACTTC. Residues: CASSYGLAGSSYEQYF.

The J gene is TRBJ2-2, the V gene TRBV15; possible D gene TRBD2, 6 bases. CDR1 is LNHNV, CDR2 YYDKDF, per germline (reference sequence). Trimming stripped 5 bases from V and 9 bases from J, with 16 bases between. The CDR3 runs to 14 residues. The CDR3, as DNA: TGTGCCACCAGCGGGAGGTTGGAGGGGAGGGAGCTGTTTTTT. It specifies CATSGRLEGRELFF. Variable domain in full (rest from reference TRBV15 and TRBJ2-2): DAMVIQNPRYQVTQFGKPVTLSCSQTLNHNVMYWYQQKSSQAPKLLFHYYDKDFNNEADTPDNFQSRRPNTSFCFLDIRSPGLGDTAMYLCATSGRLEGRELFFGEGSRLTVL.

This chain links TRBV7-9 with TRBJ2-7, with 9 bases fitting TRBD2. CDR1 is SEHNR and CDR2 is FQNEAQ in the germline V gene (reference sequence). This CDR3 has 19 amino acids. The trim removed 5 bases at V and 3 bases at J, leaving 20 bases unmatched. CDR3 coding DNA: TGTGCCAGCAGCCCCGGAGAGAGCGGGAGGCCCTGGGACGTCTACGAGCAGTACTTC. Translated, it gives CASSPGESGRPWDVYEQYF.

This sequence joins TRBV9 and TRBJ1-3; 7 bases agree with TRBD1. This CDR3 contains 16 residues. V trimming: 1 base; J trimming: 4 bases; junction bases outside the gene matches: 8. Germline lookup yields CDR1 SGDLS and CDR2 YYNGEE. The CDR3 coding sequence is TGTGCCAGCAGCGTAACCACGGGACAGCTGGGAAACACCATATATTTT. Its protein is CASSVTTGQLGNTIYF.

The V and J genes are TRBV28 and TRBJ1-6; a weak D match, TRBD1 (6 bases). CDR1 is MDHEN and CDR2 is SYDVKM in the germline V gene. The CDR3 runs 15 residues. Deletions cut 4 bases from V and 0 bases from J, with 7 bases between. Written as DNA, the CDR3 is TGTGCCAGCAGTTCCAGGGGCTCCTATAATTCACCCCTCCACTTT. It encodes CASSSRGSYNSPLHF.

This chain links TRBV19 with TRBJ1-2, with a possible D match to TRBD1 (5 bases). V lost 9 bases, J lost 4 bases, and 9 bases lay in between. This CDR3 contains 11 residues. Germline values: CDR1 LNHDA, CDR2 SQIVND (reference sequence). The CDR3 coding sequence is TGTGCCAGCAAGGGGATCTATGGCTACACCTTC. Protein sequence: CASKGIYGYTF.

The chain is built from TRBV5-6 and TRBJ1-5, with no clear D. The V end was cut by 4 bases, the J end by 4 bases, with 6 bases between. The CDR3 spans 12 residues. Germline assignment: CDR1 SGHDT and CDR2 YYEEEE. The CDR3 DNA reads TGTGCCAGCAGCGTATCGAATCAGCCCCAGCATTTT. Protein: CASSVSNQPQHF.

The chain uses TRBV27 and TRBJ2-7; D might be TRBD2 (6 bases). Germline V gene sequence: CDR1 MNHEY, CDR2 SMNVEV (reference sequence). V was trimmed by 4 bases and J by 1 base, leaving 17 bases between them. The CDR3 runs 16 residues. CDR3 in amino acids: CASSSSGFSISYEQYF. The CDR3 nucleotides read TGTGCCAGCAGTTCCAGCGGGTTCTCAATTTCCTACGAGCAGTACTTC.

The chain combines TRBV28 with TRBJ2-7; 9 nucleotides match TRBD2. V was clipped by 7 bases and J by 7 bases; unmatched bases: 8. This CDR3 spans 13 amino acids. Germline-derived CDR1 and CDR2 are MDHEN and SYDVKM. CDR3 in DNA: TGTGCCAGCAAGGCGGGAGGGCCGTTGGAGCAGTACTTC. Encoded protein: CASKAGGPLEQYF.

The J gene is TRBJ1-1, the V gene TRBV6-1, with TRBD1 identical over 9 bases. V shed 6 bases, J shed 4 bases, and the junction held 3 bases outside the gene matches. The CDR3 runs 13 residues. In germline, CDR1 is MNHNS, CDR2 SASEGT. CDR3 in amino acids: CASSQTGGTEAFF. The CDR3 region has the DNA TGTGCCAGCAGCCAGACAGGGGGCACTGAAGCTTTCTTT.

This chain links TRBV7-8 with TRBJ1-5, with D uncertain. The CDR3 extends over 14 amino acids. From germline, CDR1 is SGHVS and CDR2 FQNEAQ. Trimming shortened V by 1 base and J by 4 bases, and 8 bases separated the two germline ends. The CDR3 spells CASSLDAVNQPQHF. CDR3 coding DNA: TGTGCCAGCAGCTTAGACGCAGTAAATCAGCCCCAGCATTTT.